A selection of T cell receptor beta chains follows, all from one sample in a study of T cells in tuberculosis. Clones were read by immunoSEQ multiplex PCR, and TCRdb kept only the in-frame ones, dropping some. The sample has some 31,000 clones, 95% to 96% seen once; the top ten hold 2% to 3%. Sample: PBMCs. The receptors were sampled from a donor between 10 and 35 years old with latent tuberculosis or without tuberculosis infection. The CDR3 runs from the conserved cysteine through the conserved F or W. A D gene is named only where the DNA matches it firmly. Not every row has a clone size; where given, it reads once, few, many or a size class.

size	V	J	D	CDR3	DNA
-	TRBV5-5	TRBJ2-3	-	CASSKGPTDTQYF	TGTGCCAGCAGCAAGGGGCCCACAGATACGCAGTATTTT
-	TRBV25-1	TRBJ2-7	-	CASSESIGGVGDYEQYF	TGTGCCAGCAGTGAATCGATAGGGGGGGTAGGGGACTACGAGCAGTACTTC
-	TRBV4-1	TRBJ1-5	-	CASSPQISNQPQHF	TGCGCCAGCAGCCCACAGATTAGCAATCAGCCCCAGCATTTT
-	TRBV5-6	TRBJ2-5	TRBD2	CASSLGILASGKETQYF	TGTGCCAGCAGCTTGGGGATTTTGGCTAGCGGGAAGGAGACCCAGTACTTC
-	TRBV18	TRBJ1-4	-	CASSLGRNEKLFF	TGTGCCAGCTCACTCGGGAGGAATGAAAAACTGTTTTTT
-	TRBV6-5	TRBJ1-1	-	CASSSMGAGEGEAFF	TGTGCCAGCAGTTCCATGGGCGCCGGGGAAGGTGAAGCTTTCTTT
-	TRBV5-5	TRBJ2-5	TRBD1	CASSWTGGGETQYF	TGTGCCAGCAGCTGGACAGGGGGCGGGGAGACCCAGTACTTC
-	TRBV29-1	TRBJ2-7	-	CSVEKSTHRDEQYF	TGCAGCGTTGAAAAATCGACTCATCGGGACGAGCAGTACTTC
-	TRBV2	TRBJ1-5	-	CASSGPARNQPQHF	TGTGCCAGCAGTGGACCAGCTAGGAATCAGCCCCAGCATTTT
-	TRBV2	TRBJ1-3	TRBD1	CASSGPSDRGDTIYF	TGTGCCAGCAGTGGCCCCTCGGACAGGGGGGACACCATATATTTT
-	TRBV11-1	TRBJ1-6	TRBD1	CASSLRSTGTNSPLHF	TGTGCCAGCAGCTTAAGATCGACAGGGACGAATTCACCCCTCCACTTT
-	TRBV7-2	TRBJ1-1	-	CASSLDPGLNTEAFF	TGTGCCAGCAGCTTAGATCCGGGTTTGAACACTGAAGCTTTCTTT
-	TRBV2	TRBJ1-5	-	CASSQRGYSNQPQHF	TGTGCCAGCAGTCAAAGGGGGTATAGCAATCAGCCCCAGCATTTT
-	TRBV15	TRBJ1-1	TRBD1	CATSNLNRGPNTEAFF	TGTGCCACCAGCAATTTGAACAGGGGCCCTAACACTGAAGCTTTCTTT
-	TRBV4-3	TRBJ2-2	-	CASSQAGEAGELFF	TGCGCCAGCAGCCAAGCTGGGGAGGCCGGGGAGCTGTTTTTT
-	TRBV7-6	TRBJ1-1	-	CASSSLVDTEAFF	TGTGCCAGCAGCTCGCTTGTAGACACTGAAGCTTTCTTT
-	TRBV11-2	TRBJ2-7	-	CASSLDQRYEQYF	TGTGCCAGCAGCTTAGATCAGCGATACGAGCAGTACTTC
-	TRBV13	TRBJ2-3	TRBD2	CASSSVPQLAGVADTQYF	TGTGCCAGCAGTTCCGTCCCACAATTAGCGGGAGTGGCAGATACGCAGTATTTT
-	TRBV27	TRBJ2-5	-	CASPGGQETQYF	TGTGCCAGCCCCGGAGGGCAAGAGACCCAGTACTTC
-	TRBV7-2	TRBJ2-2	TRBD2	CASSLGLAGKTGELFF	TGTGCCAGCAGCCTCGGACTAGCGGGGAAGACCGGGGAGCTGTTTTTT
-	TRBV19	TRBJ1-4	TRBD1	CASSRGQGLSTNEKLFF	TGTGCCAGTAGCCGGGGACAGGGATTATCAACTAATGAAAAACTGTTTTTT
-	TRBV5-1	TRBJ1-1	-	CASSLERDEAFF	TGCGCCAGCAGCTTGGAGAGAGATGAAGCTTTCTTT
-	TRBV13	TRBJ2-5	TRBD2	CASSPGTSAQETQYF	TGTGCCAGCAGCCCAGGGACTAGCGCTCAAGAGACCCAGTACTTC
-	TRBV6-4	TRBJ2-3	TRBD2	CASSPSGGAADTQYF	TGTGCCAGCAGCCCTAGCGGGGGGGCCGCAGATACGCAGTATTTT
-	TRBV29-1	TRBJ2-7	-	CSVALDRYYEQYF	TGCAGCGTGGCCCTGGACAGATATTACGAGCAGTACTTC
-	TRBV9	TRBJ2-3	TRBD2	CASSGLAGQRRDTQYF	TGTGCCAGCAGCGGACTAGCGGGACAACGAAGAGATACGCAGTATTTT
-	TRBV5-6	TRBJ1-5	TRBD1	CASSLNRGQSNQPQHF	TGTGCCAGCAGCTTAAACAGGGGTCAGAGCAATCAGCCCCAGCATTTT
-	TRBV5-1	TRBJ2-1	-	CASSPDGNEQFF	TGCGCCAGCAGCCCCGACGGGAATGAGCAGTTCTTC
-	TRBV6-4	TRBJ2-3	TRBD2	CASSGLAGGSTDTQYF	TGTGCCAGCAGTGGGCTAGCGGGGGGAAGCACAGATACGCAGTATTTT
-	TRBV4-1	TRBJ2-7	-	CASSQVSDRSYEQYF	TGCGCCAGCAGCCAAGTGTCCGACAGATCCTACGAGCAGTACTTC
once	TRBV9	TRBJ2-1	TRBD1	CASSVGTGSEQFF	TGTGCCAGCAGCGTAGGGACAGGGAGTGAGCAGTTCTTC
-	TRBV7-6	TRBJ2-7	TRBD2	CASSPRSASGGDYEQYF	TGTGCCAGCAGCCCCCGTTCAGCTAGCGGGGGGGACTACGAGCAGTACTTC
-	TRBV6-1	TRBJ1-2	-	CASSDTGASSYGYTF	TGTGCCAGCAGTGACACGGGAGCCAGCTCCTATGGCTACACCTTC
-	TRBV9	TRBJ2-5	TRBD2	CASSAGTSGGGVTQYF	TGTGCCAGCAGCGCCGGGACTAGCGGGGGGGGAGTGACCCAGTACTTC
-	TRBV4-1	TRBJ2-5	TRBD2	CASSQRLAGGETQYF	TGCGCCAGCAGCCAACGACTAGCGGGAGGGGAGACCCAGTACTTC
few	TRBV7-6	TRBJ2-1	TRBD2	CASSSPPSGSSYNEQFF	TGTGCCAGCAGCTCCCCCCCTAGCGGGTCTTCCTACAATGAGCAGTTCTTC
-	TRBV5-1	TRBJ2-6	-	CASSLVGGGSGANVLTF	TGCGCCAGCAGCTTGGTAGGGGGAGGGTCTGGGGCCAACGTCCTGACTTTC
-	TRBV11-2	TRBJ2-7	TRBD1	CASSLRGATGQGYEQYF	TGTGCCAGCAGCTTAAGGGGGGCTACGGGACAGGGGTACGAGCAGTACTTC
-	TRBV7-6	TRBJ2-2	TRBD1	CASSLALVTGDPGELFF	TGTGCCAGCAGCTTAGCGCTAGTGACAGGGGACCCCGGGGAGCTGTTTTTT
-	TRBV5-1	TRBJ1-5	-	CASSLDRYQPQHF	TGCGCCAGCAGCTTGGACAGATATCAGCCCCAGCATTTT
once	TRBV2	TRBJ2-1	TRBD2	CASTELTLAGGYNEQFF	TGTGCCAGCACCGAATTGACCCTAGCGGGAGGGTACAATGAGCAGTTCTTC
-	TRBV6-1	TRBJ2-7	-	CASSEKGGFYEQYF	TGTGCCAGCAGTGAAAAGGGAGGTTTCTACGAGCAGTACTTC
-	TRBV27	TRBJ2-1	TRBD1	CASSRGDRAYSDEQFF	TGTGCCAGCAGTCGCGGGGACAGGGCGTATAGCGATGAGCAGTTCTTC
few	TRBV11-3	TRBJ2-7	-	CASSFNRDSYEQYF	TGTGCCAGCAGCTTCAACAGGGACTCCTACGAGCAGTACTTC
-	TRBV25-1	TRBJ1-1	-	CASRGTGTNTEAFF	TGTGCCAGCAGAGGCACAGGAACCAACACTGAAGCTTTCTTT
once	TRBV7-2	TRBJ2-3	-	CASSFISDTQYF	TGTGCCAGCAGCTTTATCTCAGATACGCAGTATTTT
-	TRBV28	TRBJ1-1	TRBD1	CASSLVYRGRIAFF	TGTGCCAGCAGTTTGGTTTACAGGGGGCGAATAGCTTTCTTT
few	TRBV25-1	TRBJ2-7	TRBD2	CASRASGGPSTYEQYF	TGTGCCAGCAGGGCTAGCGGGGGGCCCTCAACCTACGAGCAGTACTTC
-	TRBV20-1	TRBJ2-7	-	CSARWAYEQYF	TGCAGTGCTAGATGGGCTTACGAGCAGTACTTC
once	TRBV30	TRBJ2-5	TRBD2	CAWRSEKAGGPGETQYF	TGTGCCTGGAGGTCTGAAAAAGCGGGGGGGCCTGGAGAGACCCAGTACTTC
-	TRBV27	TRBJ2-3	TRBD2	CASSFGAGDWGGTDTQYF	TGTGCCAGCAGTTTTGGAGCGGGGGATTGGGGCGGCACAGATACGCAGTATTTT
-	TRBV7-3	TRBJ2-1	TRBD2	CASSSTGTSGSDEQFF	TGTGCCAGCAGCTCGACCGGGACTAGCGGGAGTGATGAGCAGTTCTTC
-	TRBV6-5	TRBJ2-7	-	CASSYSTGDYEQYF	TGTGCCAGCAGTTACTCGACCGGGGATTACGAGCAGTACTTC
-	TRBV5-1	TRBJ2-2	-	CASSPGVLGDTGELFF	TGCGCCAGCAGCCCAGGGGTCTTGGGAGACACCGGGGAGCTGTTTTTT
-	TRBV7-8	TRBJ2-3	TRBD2	CASSLFLAGDGDTQYF	TGTGCCAGCAGCTTGTTCCTAGCGGGGGATGGAGATACGCAGTATTTT
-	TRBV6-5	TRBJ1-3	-	CASSRVSSGNTIYF	TGTGCCAGCAGTAGAGTGAGCTCTGGAAACACCATATATTTT
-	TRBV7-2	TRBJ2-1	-	CASSFYEGSNEQFF	TGTGCCAGCAGCTTTTATGAGGGCTCTAATGAGCAGTTCTTC
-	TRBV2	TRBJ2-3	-	CASSDEGTDTQYF	TGTGCCAGCAGTGATGAGGGTACAGATACGCAGTATTTT